This T cell receptor (beta chain) is drawn from a study of T-cell memory formation after mild COVID-19. V trimming: 6 bases; J trimming: 3 bases; junction bases outside the gene matches: 6. This CDR3 has 14 residues. Germline V gene lookup returns CDR1 DFQATT and CDR2 SNEGSKA (reference sequence). One entry per CDR3 protein, called by TCRdb with MiXCR from the 5' RACE reads. Of some 440,000 distinct CDR3 sequences detected, 20% to 25% appear once; the ten largest clones hold around 13%. This sequence was found in an adult woman who had mild COVID-19 (a few samples of this study predate the infection). Cell type and time point are not known. Sequenced material: PBMCs or a T cell subset sorted from them (not recorded which). The V and J genes are TRBV20-1 and TRBJ2-5; 11 positions match TRBD2. As DNA, the CDR3 is TGCAGTGCCGCTCCGGGACTAGCGGAAGAGACCCAGTACTTC. It encodes CSAAPGLAEETQYF.